This T cell receptor beta chain was documented in a study of cytomegalovirus exposure and HLA in healthy donors (dated by TCRdb to the late 2010s). Study-wide context: According to an earlier analysis of several hundred of the donors, some 180 million T cells yielded 120 million or so unique TCR beta sequences and 276 Gb of sequence data. Approximately 300 gigabases of sequencing data and 75 million to 85 million unique TCR sequences made up an early release that covered roughly 670 HLA-typed donors. Of the 398 genotyped donors, around 81% fell in the genetic ancestry cluster associated with self-reported Caucasian donors. The study aimed to test whether signatures of past pathogen exposure could be identified by cataloging public T cell receptors. The study used immunosequencing to profile the T cell repertoires of about 670 subjects and linked those repertoires to cytomegalovirus serostatus. Besides the first cohort of around 700 subjects, a separate validation cohort made up of roughly 130 different subjects was used. High-throughput TCR immunosequencing, statistical association of individual TCRs with disease status, and machine learning were combined to predict cytomegalovirus infection status. A later analysis re-examined previously published TCR beta repertoires from several hundred donors and added high-resolution HLA genotyping to investigate patterns of TCR occurrence. The later analysis used no new phenotypic data to find candidate immune exposures, relying instead on TCR beta sequences and their occurrence across donors. To decide whether each TCR beta V gene segment behaved as functional or pseudogenic, an earlier analysis of some 570 of the donors relied on high-throughput TCR beta sequencing. Donor age, sex, ethnicity and CMV serostatus were collected together with the repertoire data. Genome-wide SNP genotypes for about three fifths of the roughly 700 donors were used in a later genetic analysis, which treated that subset as a discovery cohort. Every repertoire in the discovery cohort had been generated on one and the same sequencing platform. HLA typing included class I and class II loci at four-digit resolution. Typing coverage differed by locus: A, B, C, DRB1 and DQB1 were typed in about 629-640 donors, DQA1 in about 510, DPA1 in 600 to 610, and DPB1 in roughly 450. A few DR-DQ haplotypes were handled as single units for association and clustering because linkage in the cohort was strong. Among 398 genotyped donors of the cohort, an average of roughly 240,000 unique TCR beta nucleotide sequences were sequenced per donor, roughly 18% of them non-productive.

Of note for this clone: Its antigen is currently not known. Base qualities are not at hand, and no much larger clone is one base apart.

In total, approximately 690 healthy bone marrow donors made up the cohort. At the time of sampling, every cohort member was nominally healthy, though immune exposures that went unrecorded were likely present. The donor was CMV seropositive and belonged to the group of 250 to 300 seropositive cohort members. Every donor gave a peripheral blood sample, and the peripheral blood mononuclear cells from that sample were used for TCR beta sequencing. The Qiagen DNeasy Blood Extraction Kit was used to extract genomic DNA from the blood cell samples. Library construction relied on the immunoSEQ multiplex PCR assay. For the multiplex PCR, a mixture combining 60 forward primers for TCR Vbeta segments and 13 reverse primers for TCR Jbeta segments was used. Amplification of the CDR3 region of rearranged TCR beta genes was performed with a multiplex PCR assay on genomic DNA. On the Illumina HiSeq System, the amplified TCR beta libraries were sequenced as 87-base-pair reads. Concerning the study's data processing: A later analysis tallied roughly 78 million unique TCR beta chains across the approximately 670 repertoires, and approximately 11 million of those chains were shared by two or more donors. To remove PCR and sequencing errors, raw reads were error-corrected and collapsed into unique sequences using a nearest-neighbor algorithm that merged closely related sequences. Alignment of CDR3 sequences to IMGT reference sequences was used to assign V, D and J gene segments. Each retained sequence needed at least a six-nucleotide match to both a V gene segment and a J gene segment. A rearrangement counted as productive if the CDR3 had no stop codons and remained in frame with V and J, and every other rearrangement counted as non-productive. Following IMGT convention, CDR3 was defined as the stretch from the second conserved V-encoded cysteine to the conserved J-encoded phenylalanine. The earlier analysis of about 570 of the donors excluded any sequence lacking an unambiguous match to a single V gene segment. In an earlier analysis of roughly 500 of the donors, V segments were called functional above 56.7% productive rearrangements and were called segregating when the between-donor standard deviation exceeded 5%. To diagnose cytomegalovirus status from the catalog of TCR beta chain sequences, a statistical classification framework was built. In a later analysis, V and J genes were assigned by comparing TCR nucleotide sequences against IMGT/GENE-DB human TR gene sequences. In a later analysis, CDR3 sequences and most-parsimonious VDJ recombination scenarios were assigned using the TCRdist pipeline. In a later analysis, each TCR beta chain was defined by its CDR3 amino acid sequence together with its V-gene family, and reads without a unique V-gene family were excluded. A later analysis removed over 500 highly shared, low-generation-probability nucleotide sequences to deal with suspected cross-contamination and a sequencing artifact. For each public chain, a later analysis derived a clonal expansion index from normalized ranks of inferred template counts within each repertoire. A later analysis computed generation probabilities with a VDJ recombination model fitted to out-of-frame rearrangements, and checked the results against IGoR. In a later analysis, TCR-TCR, TCR-HLA and TCR-CMV co-occurrence was scored with hypergeometric tests, and a repertoire-size bias correction was applied to TCR pairs. In a later analysis, false discovery rates were estimated by permuting HLA or CMV assignments 20 times. In a later analysis, co-occurring TCRs were grouped using DBSCAN, with TCRdist sequence similarity added in when clustering inside HLA-allele-positive subsets. Co-occurrence clustering excluded repertoires with fewer than 30,000 or more than 120,000 public chains, plus five with anomalous nucleotide sharing. The immuneACCESS repertoire file appears here via TCRdb, limited to in-frame rearrangements. These files lack a portion of the clones; in checked studies, under half of the deficit traces to unresolved V genes, and the cause of the others is not known. Clone size and the V and J calls come from that table; the DNA yielded D and trimming. This sample gives about 120,000 clones in total; over 75% of them show up just once. Approximately 4.2% of the sample is taken by the ten largest.

The germline V gene sets CDR1 to MNHEY and CDR2 to SVGAGI. V gives up 2 bases and J gives up 1 base, and the segment between their germline ends measures 9 bases. Including cysteine and phenylalanine, the CDR3 has 15 amino acids. Just the 45-base CDR3 DNA is kept, in frame starting at base 1. Study-level results and caveats: At a false discovery rate of 0.05, a later analysis linked about 17,000 TCR beta sequences to specific HLA alleles. Some IMGT-functional V segments, including TRBV6-2 and TRBV6-3, could not be told apart with the 87-base-pair reads, so those segments were excluded. A later analysis found that TCR association rates varied across HLA loci, with DRB1 alleles showing the most associated TCRs and HLA-C alleles the fewest. A later analysis found that most CMV-associated TCR beta chains appeared HLA-restricted, with HLA associations seemingly driven largely by CMV exposure. In a later analysis, HLA-associated TCR beta chains were found to be more clonally expanded and to have lower generation probabilities than equally common non-associated chains. When HLA alleles, especially DR and DQ, strongly co-occurred, attributing TCR associations to individual alleles was difficult. Broadly in line with IMGT annotations, most TCR beta V segments showed up in productive rearrangements about 90% or about 30% of the time in an earlier analysis of approximately 600 of the donors. According to a later analysis, parvovirus B19, influenza, CMV and Epstein-Barr virus appeared linked to several top co-occurrence clusters. Because counts were too low, roughly 17 rarely observed V segments, including chromosome 9 orphons, were left out of the earlier analysis of over 550 of the donors. It was suggested by the authors that the approach could potentially be generalized to other disease states and immunological phenotypes. For the cohort, immune exposure information was limited to CMV serostatus. Correlated functional status among segregating V segments might reflect linkage disequilibrium, but an unknown experimental factor could not be ruled out. A cluster of highly shared sequence variants was judged likely to represent a technical artifact of the sequencing pipeline. Most TCR sequences were observed very rarely across donors, whereas some public TCRs were present in many individuals. A further reported finding was that TCR beta sequences accurately predicted the HLA-A and HLA-B alleles for most subjects in the first cohort. In vitro tests confirmed that a few of the cytomegalovirus-associated TCR beta chains recognize cytomegalovirus antigens. This cohort had only TCR beta chains sequenced, and the lack of alpha or paired-chain data limited which features could be detected. The study gave a list of some 150 TCR beta chains associated with cytomegalovirus. According to a later genetic analysis, donors in an Asian-associated ancestry cluster had fewer N-insertions in productive TCRs than the roughly 700-donor mean. Because HLA typing was unavailable for some donors at each locus, only the typed subset was used in association tests. Sequencing depth was assumed to be roughly uniform across donors in the presence/absence analyses, though that assumption may not hold. In both the original and validation cohorts, the classifier was reported to diagnose cytomegalovirus status with high specificity and sensitivity. An association between a missense DCLRE1C variant and V-gene and J-gene trimming of TCR beta chains was found in a later genetic analysis and replicated in an independent cohort.

The chain is encoded by TRBV6-5 joined to TRBJ2-1, with TRBD2 perhaps the D gene, on 5 matching bases. The sequencing input was PBMCs. The sequence derives from a male donor in good health and CMV-seropositive. In nucleotide form, the sequence is TGTGCCAGCAGTTACGGGAGTGGGTCCTACAATGAGCAGTTCTTC. This encodes CASSYGSGSYNEQFF.